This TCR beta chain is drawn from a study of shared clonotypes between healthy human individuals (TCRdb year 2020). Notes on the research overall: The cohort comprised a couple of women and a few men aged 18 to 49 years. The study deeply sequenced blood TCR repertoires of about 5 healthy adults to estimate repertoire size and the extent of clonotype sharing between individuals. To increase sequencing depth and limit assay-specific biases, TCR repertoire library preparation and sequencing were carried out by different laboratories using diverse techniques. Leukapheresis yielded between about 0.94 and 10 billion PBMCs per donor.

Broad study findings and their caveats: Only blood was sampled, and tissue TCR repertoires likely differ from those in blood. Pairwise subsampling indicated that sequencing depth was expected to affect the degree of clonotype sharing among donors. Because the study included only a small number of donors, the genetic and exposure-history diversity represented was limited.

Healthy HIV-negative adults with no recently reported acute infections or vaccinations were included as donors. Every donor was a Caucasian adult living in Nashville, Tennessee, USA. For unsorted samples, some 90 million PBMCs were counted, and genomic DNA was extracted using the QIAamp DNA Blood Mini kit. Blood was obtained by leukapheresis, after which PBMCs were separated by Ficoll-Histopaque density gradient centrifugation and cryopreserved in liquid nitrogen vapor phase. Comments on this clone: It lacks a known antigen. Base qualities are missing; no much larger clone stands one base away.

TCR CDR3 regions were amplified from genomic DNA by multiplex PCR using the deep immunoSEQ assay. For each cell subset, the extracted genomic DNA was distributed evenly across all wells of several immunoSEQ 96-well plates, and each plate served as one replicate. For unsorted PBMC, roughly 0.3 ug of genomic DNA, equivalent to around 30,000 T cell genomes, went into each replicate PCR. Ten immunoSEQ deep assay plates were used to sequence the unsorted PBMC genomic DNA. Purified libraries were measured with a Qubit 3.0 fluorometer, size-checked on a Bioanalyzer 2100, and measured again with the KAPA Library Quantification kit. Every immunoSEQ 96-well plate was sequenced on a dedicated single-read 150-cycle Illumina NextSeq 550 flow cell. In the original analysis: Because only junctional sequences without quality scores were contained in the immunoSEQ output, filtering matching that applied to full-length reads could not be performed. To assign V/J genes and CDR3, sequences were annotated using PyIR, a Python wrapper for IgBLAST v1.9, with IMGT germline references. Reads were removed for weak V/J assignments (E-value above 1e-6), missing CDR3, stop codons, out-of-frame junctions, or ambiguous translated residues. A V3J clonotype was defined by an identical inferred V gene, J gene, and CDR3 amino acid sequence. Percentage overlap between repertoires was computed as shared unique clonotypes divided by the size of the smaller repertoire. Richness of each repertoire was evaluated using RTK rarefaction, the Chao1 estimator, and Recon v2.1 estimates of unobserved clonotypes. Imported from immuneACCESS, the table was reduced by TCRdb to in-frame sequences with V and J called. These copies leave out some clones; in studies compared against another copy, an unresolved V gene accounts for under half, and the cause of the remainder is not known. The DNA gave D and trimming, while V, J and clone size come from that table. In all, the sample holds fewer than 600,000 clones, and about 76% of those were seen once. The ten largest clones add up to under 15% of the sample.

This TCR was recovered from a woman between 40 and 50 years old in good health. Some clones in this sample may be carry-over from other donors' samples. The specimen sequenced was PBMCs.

Read as DNA, the sequence is TGTGCCAGCAGCTTAGTAACCTTTATAGCGGGAGACACAGATACGCAGTATTTT. It codes for CASSLVTFIAGDTDTQYF. The chain links TRBV7-8 with TRBJ2-3, and 9 junction bases match TRBD2. Germline trimming amounts to 1 base on V and 2 bases on J, with 10 as the count of junction bases outside the gene matches. The CDR3 covers 18 residues, taking in both the cysteine and the phenylalanine. CDR3 DNA only is kept here, 54 bases in frame from base 1. Per the germline V gene, SGHVS is the CDR1 and FQNEAQ is the CDR2. Full variable domain (CDR3 extended with the reference TRBV7-8 and TRBJ2-3 proteins): GAGVSQSPRYKVAKRGQDVALRCDPISGHVSLFWYQQALGQGPEFLTYFQNEAQLDKSGLPSDRFFAERPEGSVSTLKIQRTQQEDSAVYLCASSLVTFIAGDTDTQYFGPGTRLTVL.